This passage covers 23 T cell receptor beta chains from one sample sequenced in a study of T cell responses to AZD1222 COVID-19 vaccine. TCRdb's table, derived via immunoSEQ multiplex PCR, lists solely in-frame clones and lacks some. The table has some 81,000 clones, 75% to 95% seen once; the top ten hold about 9.9%. This sample comprised peripheral blood, obtained 28 days after the second AZD1222 dose. These TCRs come from an adult who received the AZD1222 COVID-19 vaccine.

The chain joins TRBV29-1 to TRBJ2-2; tentatively, D is TRBD1 (5 bases). V was shortened by 6 bases and J by 4 bases, with 18 bases between the two germline ends. CDR1 is SQVTM, CDR2 ANQGSEA, per germline. The CDR3 spans 15 residues. DNA of the CDR3: TGCAGCGTCTCCCCTGGGCAGGGCGGCACCGGGGAGCTGTTTTTT. It codes for CSVSPGQGGTGELFF.

The gene calls are TRBV29-1 and TRBJ2-7, with 11 bases identical to TRBD1. The J segment lost 7 bases and the V segment lost 7 bases, leaving 6 bases of the junction unmatched. Germline V gene sequence: CDR1 SQVTM, CDR2 ANQGSEA. The CDR3 has 12 amino acids. The CDR3 protein is CSAGTGGSEQYF. CDR3 nucleotides: TGCAGCGCCGGGACAGGGGGGTCTGAGCAGTACTTC.

The J gene is TRBJ1-4, the V gene TRBV19; D not resolved. Trimming shortened V by 3 bases and J by 8 bases, and 10 bases separated the two germline ends. CDR3 length: 13 amino acids. CDR1 is LNHDA, CDR2 SQIVND, per germline (reference sequence). The CDR3 DNA follows: TGTGCCAGTAGTATCGCGACCGTCGAAAAACTGTTTTTT. Translated: CASSIATVEKLFF.

The chain employs TRBV18 and TRBJ2-2; D not resolved. Germline V gives CDR1 KGHSH, CDR2 LQKENI. V was clipped by 3 bases and J by 6 bases, with 2 bases between them. The CDR3 sequence is 11 residues long. CDR3 sequence reads: CASSPPGELFF. In DNA form, the CDR3 reads TGTGCCAGCTCACCCCCCGGGGAGCTGTTTTTT.

This sequence joins TRBV28 and TRBJ2-1, with 9 bases that match TRBD1. V lost 4 bases, J lost 2 bases, and 9 bases stayed unmatched. The CDR3 spans 17 residues. Germline-derived CDR1 and CDR2 are MDHEN and SYDVKM. The DNA for the CDR3 is TGTGCCAGCAGTTCCCGCCCCGGGACAGGGACCTACAATGAGCAGTTCTTC. Translating gives CASSSRPGTGTYNEQFF.

This rearrangement joins TRBV2 to TRBJ2-7; TRBD1 matches at 10 bases. The CDR3 is made up of 14 amino acids. After removal of 6 bases from V and 6 bases from J, the junction contained 8 bases not matched to a gene. The germline V gene has CDR1 SNHLY and CDR2 FYNNEI. DNA of the CDR3: TGTGCCAGCAGCTCAGACAGGGGGCGTTTCGAGCAGTACTTC. It specifies CASSSDRGRFEQYF.

This chain links TRBV30 with TRBJ2-1, with a weak D call TRBD2 (5 bases). The germline V and J ends were trimmed by 3 bases and 1 base, with 16 bases remaining between them. The CDR3 spans 16 residues. Per germline, CDR1 GTSNPN and CDR2 SVGIG (reference sequence). The CDR3 DNA follows: TGTGCCTGGAGCGACCGGGGTAGGTGGTCCTACAATGAGCAGTTCTTC. Its translation: CAWSDRGRWSYNEQFF.

The chain links TRBV7-2 to TRBJ2-3; no definite D call. Looked up from germline, CDR1 is SGHTA and CDR2 is FQGNSA. V was clipped by 5 bases and J by 6 bases, with 12 bases between them. The CDR3 runs to 13 residues. CDR3 sequence: CASSPRRRDTQYF. The CDR3 DNA sequence: TGTGCCAGCAGCCCCAGACGACGGGATACGCAGTATTTT.

The V gene is TRBV30, the J gene TRBJ1-2; D gene unclear. Trimming stripped 0 bases from V and 5 bases from J, with 10 bases between. This CDR3 contains 13 residues. Germline V gene data show CDR1 as GTSNPN and CDR2 as SVGIG (reference sequence). Written as DNA, the CDR3 is TGTGCCTGGAGTGTAAATCCCCGTTATGGCTACACCTTC. It specifies CAWSVNPRYGYTF. The full variable domain, its missing parts supplied by reference TRBV30 and TRBJ1-2, is SQTIHQWPATLVQPVGSPLSLECTVEGTSNPNLYWYRQAAGRGLQLLFYSVGIGQISSEVPQNLSASRPQDRQFILSSKKLLLSDSGFYLCAWSVNPRYGYTFGSGTRLTVV.

V and J are TRBV7-3 and TRBJ2-5; the D gene is possibly TRBD2 (5 bases). Per the germline V gene, CDR1 is SGHTA and CDR2 is FQGTGA. Trimming left V 1 base short and J 2 bases short, with 11 bases between. The CDR3 spans 15 residues. For the CDR3, the DNA is TGTGCCAGCAGCTTAAATCTCGGGAAGCAAGAGACCCAGTACTTC. It yields the protein CASSLNLGKQETQYF.

By sample share, this clone is medium-sized. The chain carries TRBV6-2 or TRBV6-3 and TRBJ2-1; possible D gene TRBD1, 6 bases. The CDR3 consists of 14 residues. CDR1 MNHEY and CDR2 SVGEGT come from the germline V gene. Deletions cut 4 bases from V and 8 bases from J, with 15 bases between. CDR3 loop: CASSSRLGGDEQFF. CDR3 in DNA: TGTGCCAGCAGTTCGAGGTTAGGGGGAGATGAGCAGTTCTTC.

The rearrangement uses TRBV12-3 or TRBV12-4 and TRBJ1-1; D is unresolved. The CDR3 totals 13 residues. V was pared by 5 bases and J by 5 bases, with 12 bases between. CDR3 bases: TGTGCCAGCAGTGGGGATTTGGGGACTGAAGCTTTCTTT. Encoded protein: CASSGDLGTEAFF.

The rearrangement uses TRBV18 and TRBJ1-1, with D unresolved. This CDR3 has 15 residues. CDR1 is KGHSH and CDR2 is LQKENI in the germline V gene. Between the trimmed V and J ends, which lost 5 bases and 6 bases, there was a span of 19 bases. The CDR3 nucleotides are TGTGCCAGCTCAGACTACTCGGTTAGGCTGCCTGAAGCTTTCTTT. It specifies CASSDYSVRLPEAFF.

The CDR3 coding sequence is TGTGCCAGCTCACCACTGGGGACAGTTGATCAGCCCCAGCATTTT. It codes for CASSPLGTVDQPQHF. The rearrangement joins TRBV18 to TRBJ1-5; 7 bases line up with TRBD1. V shed 1 base, J shed 5 bases, and the junction held 5 bases outside the gene matches. CDR1 is KGHSH and CDR2 is LQKENI in the germline V gene. The CDR3 is 15 amino acids.

The genes are TRBV6-5 and TRBJ2-2, with D tentatively TRBD2 (5 bases). This CDR3 is built from 14 residues. Germline V gives CDR1 MNHEY, CDR2 SVGAGI. Trimming cost V 4 bases and J 7 bases, with 13 bases left between them. The CDR3 reads CASSFPGGGGELFF. The DNA for the CDR3 is TGTGCCAGCAGTTTCCCAGGAGGTGGCGGGGAGCTGTTTTTT.

The CDR3 loop is CSATGVWEQYF. In nucleotides, the CDR3 is TGCAGTGCCACAGGGGTATGGGAGCAGTACTTC. The genes are TRBV20-1 and TRBJ2-7; 7 bases match TRBD1. V dropped 6 bases and J dropped 7; count of bases not matched to a gene: 6. This CDR3 contains 11 residues. Per the germline V gene, CDR1 is DFQATT and CDR2 is SNEGSKA (reference sequence).

The rearrangement uses TRBV27 and TRBJ1-4; the D is unclear. The germline V gene encodes CDR1 MNHEY and CDR2 SMNVEV (reference sequence). V was trimmed by 6 bases and J by 4 bases, leaving 12 bases between them. CDR3 length: 14 amino acids. The CDR3 bases are TGTGCCAGCAGCACGGACGGCCGTAATGAAAAACTGTTTTTT. Translated: CASSTDGRNEKLFF. The variable domain in full, with the rest retrieved from reference TRBV27 and TRBJ1-4, is EAQVTQNPRYLITVTGKKLTVTCSQNMNHEYMSWYRQDPGLGLRQIYYSMNVEVTDKGDVPEGYKVSRKEKRNFPLILESPSPNQTSLYFCASSTDGRNEKLFFGSGTQLSVL.

The chain is built from TRBV5-1 and TRBJ2-3; no clear D. CDR3 length: 15 amino acids. V was shortened by 0 bases and J by 2 bases, with 10 bases between the two germline ends. Germline V lookup: CDR1 SGHRS, CDR2 YFSETQ. This chain's CDR3 is CASSLGQDLTDTQYF. The CDR3 region has the DNA TGCGCCAGCAGCTTGGGGCAGGACCTCACAGATACGCAGTATTTT.

The V gene is TRBV9, the J gene TRBJ2-7; D remains ambiguous. There are 10 residues in the CDR3. Germline V gives CDR1 SGDLS, CDR2 YYNGEE. V was cut by 2 bases and J by 5 bases, with 2 bases left in between. The CDR3: CASSVDEQYF. The CDR3 DNA is TGTGCCAGCAGCGTGGACGAGCAGTACTTC. Drawing the rest from reference TRBV9 and TRBJ2-7, the complete variable domain is DSGVTQTPKHLITATGQRVTLRCSPRSGDLSVYWYQQSLDQGLQFLIQYYNGEERAKGNILERFSAQQFPDLHSELNLSSLELGDSALYFCASSVDEQYFGPGTRLTVT.

The chain links TRBV6-4 to TRBJ2-2, with D maybe TRBD2 (5 bases). Trimming left V 3 bases short and J 0 bases short, with 8 bases between. Germline values: CDR1 MRHNA, CDR2 SNTAGT. This CDR3 spans 15 amino acids. In DNA, the CDR3 is TGTGCCAGCAGTGAGCGGGCCTCGAACACCGGGGAGCTGTTTTTT. This codes for CASSERASNTGELFF.

The chain is built from TRBV7-6 and TRBJ2-2, with a weak D call TRBD1 (6 bases). CDR1 is SGHVS and CDR2 is FNYEAQ in the germline V gene. Trimming cost V 5 bases and J 9 bases, with 16 bases left between them. This CDR3 region has 14 residues. The CDR3 reads CASSTIQGSRELFF. The CDR3 nucleotides are TGTGCCAGCAGCACAATCCAGGGGTCCCGGGAGCTGTTTTTT.

This rearrangement joins TRBV6-1 to TRBJ1-1, with 10 bases matching TRBD1. With V trimmed by 3 bases and J by 4 bases, 8 bases remained unmatched. The CDR3 spans 16 residues. Germline V CDR1 and CDR2: MNHNS, SASEGT. CDR3 DNA sequence: TGTGCCAGCAGTGAGCCTCGACAGGGGGCGAGCACTGAAGCTTTCTTT. Translating it yields CASSEPRQGASTEAFF.

This chain joins TRBV19 and TRBJ1-2, with D possibly being TRBD1 (5 bases). V lost 3 bases, J lost 8 bases, and 13 bases lay in between. From germline, CDR1 is LNHDA and CDR2 SQIVND (reference sequence). The CDR3 is made up of 13 amino acids. The CDR3 nucleotides are TGTGCCAGTAGTATGGGCAGGGCTGGAGGCTACACCTTC. Amino acids: CASSMGRAGGYTF.